The 5 T cell receptor beta chains below come from one sample, sequenced in a study of cytomegalovirus exposure and HLA in healthy donors (dated by TCRdb to the late 2010s). The receptor library was made with the immunoSEQ multiplex PCR assay. For the multiplex PCR, a mixture combining 60 forward primers for TCR Vbeta segments and 13 reverse primers for TCR Jbeta segments was used. TCRdb took this table from immuneACCESS and kept in-frame rearrangements with V and J called. Such tables lack part of the clones; where checked against another copy, unresolved V genes explain under half of the gap, and the rest is unexplained. The sample yields approximately 150,000 clones; 65% to 85% were counted once. The ten largest clones represent around 1.5% of the sample. The sequencing input was PBMCs. The receptors stem from a young woman in good health and CMV-seronegative.

The chain uses TRBV2 and TRBJ1-1, with TRBD1 matching over 7 bases. The ends lost 10 bases at V and 1 base at J; junction bases unmatched: 3. CDR3 length: 12 residues. The germline V gene encodes CDR1 SNHLY and CDR2 FYNNEI. The DNA of the CDR3 is TGTGCCACCCGGACAGGGAACACTGAAGCTTTCTTT. Protein sequence: CATRTGNTEAFF. The full variable domain, its missing parts supplied by reference TRBV2 and TRBJ1-1, is EPEVTQTPSHQVTQMGQEVILRCVPISNHLYFYWYRQILGQKVEFLVSFYNNEISEKSEIFDDQFSVERPDGSNFTLKIRSTKLEDSAMYFCATRTGNTEAFFGQGTRLTVV.

V usage is TRBV4-1 and J usage is TRBJ2-3; 9 bases are shared with TRBD1. This CDR3 spans 17 amino acids. Germline V lookup: CDR1 MGHRA, CDR2 YSYEKL. The ends lost 0 bases at V and 2 bases at J; junction bases unmatched: 6. The CDR3 region is CASSQDRTGGPTDTQYF. The CDR3 DNA follows: TGCGCCAGCAGCCAAGATCGAACAGGGGGCCCCACAGATACGCAGTATTTT.

This chain links TRBV19 with TRBJ1-5, with D tentatively TRBD1 (5 bases). CDR3 length: 18 residues. The germline V gene encodes CDR1 LNHDA and CDR2 SQIVND (reference sequence). Trimming took 3 bases from V and 1 from J, leaving 19 bases between them. CDR3 residues: CASSMGSLTRGSNQPQHF. The CDR3, as DNA: TGTGCCAGTAGTATGGGATCCCTGACTCGGGGGAGCAATCAGCCCCAGCATTTT.

This clone has a handful of counts. The V gene is TRBV5-4, the J gene TRBJ2-1; maybe TRBD2 (6 bases). This CDR3 comprises 15 residues. Trimming stripped 3 bases from V and 8 bases from J, with 18 bases between. Germline CDR1 SGHNT, CDR2 YYREEE (reference sequence). The CDR3 loop reads CASSSTSKGVHEQFF. As DNA, the CDR3 is TGTGCCAGCAGCTCGACTAGTAAGGGCGTCCATGAGCAGTTCTTC. The full variable domain, completed using reference TRBV5-4 and TRBJ2-1, is ETGVTQSPTHLIKTRGQQVTLRCSSQSGHNTVSWYQQALGQGPQFIFQYYREEENGRGNFPPRFSGLQFPNYSSELNVNALELDDSALYLCASSSTSKGVHEQFFGPGTRLTVL.

J is TRBJ2-6 and V is TRBV4-1; D call uncertain. CDR1 and CDR2 (germline): MGHRA, YSYEKL. V was trimmed by 3 bases and J by 0 bases, leaving 3 bases between them. The CDR3 has 14 residues. The chain's CDR3 is CASSHLSGANVLTF. The DNA of the CDR3 is TGCGCCAGCAGCCACCTCTCTGGGGCCAACGTCCTGACTTTC.